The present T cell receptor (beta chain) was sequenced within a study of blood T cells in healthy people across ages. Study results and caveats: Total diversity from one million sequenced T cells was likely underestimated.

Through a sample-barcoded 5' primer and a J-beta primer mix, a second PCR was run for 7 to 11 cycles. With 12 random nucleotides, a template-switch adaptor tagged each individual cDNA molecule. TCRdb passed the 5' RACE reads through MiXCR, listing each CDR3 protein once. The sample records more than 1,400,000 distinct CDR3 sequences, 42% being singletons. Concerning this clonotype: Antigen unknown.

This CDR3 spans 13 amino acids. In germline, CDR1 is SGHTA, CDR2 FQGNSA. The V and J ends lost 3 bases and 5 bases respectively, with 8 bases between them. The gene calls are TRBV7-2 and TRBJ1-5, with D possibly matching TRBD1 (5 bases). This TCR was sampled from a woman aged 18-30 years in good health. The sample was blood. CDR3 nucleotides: TGTGCCAGCAGCTTGAACAGGTATCAGCCCCAGCATTTT. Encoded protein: CASSLNRYQPQHF.